This is a list of T cell receptor beta chains from one sample in a study of memory CD4+ T cells and cytomegalovirus serostatus. Sequencing was performed with immunoSEQ multiplex PCR; in TCRdb, only in-frame clones are kept and a portion is missing. This table has approximately 65,000 clones, roughly four fifths appearing once. Sequenced input: memory CD4+ T cells from blood. These receptors were taken from an adult in good health and CMV-seronegative. Both conserved end residues are part of each CDR3. D genes are given only for firm matches. For some rows the clone size is stated as once, few or many, or as a class when expanded; others skip it.

CDR3 DNA	CDR3 protein	V gene	clone size	J gene	D gene	CDR3 length
TGTGCCAGCAGCCCGGACGTTCTTGCGGCCACTGAAGCTTTCTTT	CASSPDVLAATEAFF	TRBV7-2	once	TRBJ1-1	-	15
TGCGCCAGCAGTGCAATGGGACAAAGCACAGATACGCAGTATTTT	CASSAMGQSTDTQYF	TRBV10-1	-	TRBJ2-3	-	15
TGTGCCAGCAGCTTAGGCGGGACAGGGGGAAACACCATATATTTT	CASSLGGTGGNTIYF	TRBV7-6	-	TRBJ1-3	TRBD1	15
TGTGCCAGTCGACTAGCGCGAACCTACGAGCAGTACTTC	CASRLARTYEQYF	TRBV27	-	TRBJ2-7	TRBD2	13
TGTGCCAGCAGTTTGTGGGTCCGCAATCAGCCCCAGCATTTT	CASSLWVRNQPQHF	TRBV28	few	TRBJ1-5	-	14
TGTGCCAGCAGTGTCGACCCGGGACTAGGGTTAGGGCAAGAGACCCAGTACTTC	CASSVDPGLGLGQETQYF	TRBV6-1	-	TRBJ2-5	TRBD2	18
TGTGCCAGCACCTGGGACAGCTCCTATAATTCACCCCTCCACTTT	CASTWDSSYNSPLHF	TRBV27	once	TRBJ1-6	TRBD1	15
TGCGCCAGCAGCTTGGGTCGGGATCCAGGCTACACCTTC	CASSLGRDPGYTF	TRBV5-1	-	TRBJ1-2	-	13
TGTGCCAGCAGCCCACAGGGTTACGAGCAGTACTTC	CASSPQGYEQYF	TRBV14	-	TRBJ2-7	-	12
TGCAGTGCTACCGCATACGATGGCTACACCTTC	CSATAYDGYTF	TRBV20-1	once	TRBJ1-2	-	11
TGCGCCAGCAGCCAAGATGGGAAGGTGGGGGGCTACACCTTC	CASSQDGKVGGYTF	TRBV4-1	-	TRBJ1-2	-	14
TGCGCCAGCAGTCACCTTGGACTAGCGGGGGCCTACAATGAGCAGTTCTTC	CASSHLGLAGAYNEQFF	TRBV23-1	-	TRBJ2-1	TRBD2	17
TGTGCCAGCAGTCCGACGACAGGGGTCTCTGGAAACACCATATATTTT	CASSPTTGVSGNTIYF	TRBV2	-	TRBJ1-3	TRBD1	16
TGTGCCAGCTCGGCAGGCTCCTGGGGTGAGCAGTTCTTC	CASSAGSWGEQFF	TRBV18	-	TRBJ2-1	-	13
TGTGCCAGCAGTGACAGGGCTGGGGCCAACGTCCTGACTTTC	CASSDRAGANVLTF	TRBV2	few	TRBJ2-6	-	14
TGCGCCAGCAGCTTGGGACTAGCGGCCCCCAGGGATACGCAGTATTTT	CASSLGLAAPRDTQYF	TRBV5-1	-	TRBJ2-3	TRBD2	16
TGTGCCAGTAGGCCACAGGGAGAAAAACTGTTTTTT	CASRPQGEKLFF	TRBV19	-	TRBJ1-4	-	12
TGTGCCAGCAGCTTAGATGACGTTGAAGCTTTCTTT	CASSLDDVEAFF	TRBV11-2	once	TRBJ1-1	-	12
TGTGCCAGCAGGCCCCGGACAGGGTCTTCCTACGAGCAGTACTTC	CASRPRTGSSYEQYF	TRBV11-2	-	TRBJ2-7	TRBD1	15
TGTGCCAGCAGCCTACACAGGGGGCTGGACACTGAAGCTTTCTTT	CASSLHRGLDTEAFF	TRBV4-2	-	TRBJ1-1	TRBD1	15
TGTGCCAGCCGAATAGCGGGAGGGCCGGGAGAGCAGTACTTC	CASRIAGGPGEQYF	TRBV28	-	TRBJ2-7	TRBD2	14
TGTGCCAGCAGTAAGGAGATGGCCGGGGAGCTGTTTTTT	CASSKEMAGELFF	TRBV7-6	-	TRBJ2-2	-	13
TGTGCCAGCAGTTTGAGGGCTGGACTAGCCAAAAACATTCAGTACTTC	CASSLRAGLAKNIQYF	TRBV27	-	TRBJ2-4	-	16
TGTGCCAGCAGCCCGGGACTAGGTGGAGGTGGAGGGGAGACCCAGTACTTC	CASSPGLGGGGGETQYF	TRBV7-8	few	TRBJ2-5	TRBD2	17
TGTGCCAGCTCACCAGGACAGAACACTGAAGCTTTCTTT	CASSPGQNTEAFF	TRBV18	few	TRBJ1-1	-	13
TGCGCCAGCAGCCCAAGGGCAGGGGTACAGGCCGGGGAGCTGTTTTTT	CASSPRAGVQAGELFF	TRBV4-1	-	TRBJ2-2	-	16
TGTGCCAGCAGTGACGCCCAGGGGGCGTCGGGCTACACCTTC	CASSDAQGASGYTF	TRBV6-1	once	TRBJ1-2	TRBD1	14
TGTGCCAGCGCCGACAGGGGGCGCACAGATACGCAGTATTTT	CASADRGRTDTQYF	TRBV6-5	-	TRBJ2-3	TRBD1	14
TGTGCCAGCAGTCCCGGGTTGGGGTTAGGGGGTGGCTACACCTTC	CASSPGLGLGGGYTF	TRBV7-3	few	TRBJ1-2	-	15
TGTGCCAGTAGTCCAATACAGGGGGCGCGGGCTGAAGCTTTCTTT	CASSPIQGARAEAFF	TRBV19	once	TRBJ1-1	TRBD1	15
TGTGCCAGCAGTTTAGCCGAGGGACAGGGTAATTACTATGGCTACACCTTC	CASSLAEGQGNYYGYTF	TRBV28	-	TRBJ1-2	TRBD1	17
TGTGCCAGCAGCTTAGAAGGGCGCAATATGAACACTGAAGCTTTCTTT	CASSLEGRNMNTEAFF	TRBV7-8	once	TRBJ1-1	-	16
TGTGCCAGCAGCTTAGCCCGTTACAATGAGCAGTTCTTC	CASSLARYNEQFF	TRBV11-2	-	TRBJ2-1	-	13
TGTGCCAGCAGTGAAGCCGGGCGGAGGTATAGCAATCAGCCCCAGCATTTT	CASSEAGRRYSNQPQHF	TRBV2	-	TRBJ1-5	-	17
TGTGCCAGCAGCTCGGGACTAGCGGGAGGAAACTCCTACAATGAGCAGTTCTTC	CASSSGLAGGNSYNEQFF	TRBV5-4	many	TRBJ2-1	TRBD2	18
TGTGCCTGGAGTGGGCAGGGGGGAGCCTACGAGCAGTACTTC	CAWSGQGGAYEQYF	TRBV30	-	TRBJ2-7	-	14
TGCAGCGTTGTACCCGGATCAGGAACTGGCAATCAGCCCCAGCATTTT	CSVVPGSGTGNQPQHF	TRBV29-1	few	TRBJ1-5	-	16
TGTGCCAGTAGTAGGGGACAGGGCAGGCAGCCCCAGCATTTT	CASSRGQGRQPQHF	TRBV19	-	TRBJ1-5	TRBD1	14
TGCGCCAGCAGCTTGGCCGTGGACTCTGGGGCCAACGTCCTGACTTTC	CASSLAVDSGANVLTF	TRBV5-1	-	TRBJ2-6	-	16
TGTGCCAGCAGTTTGTTGGGGGGTCCGGAGACCCAGTACTTC	CASSLLGGPETQYF	TRBV28	few	TRBJ2-5	-	14
TGTGCCAGTAGTCTGCTGGTTCACGGCAATGAGCAGTTCTTC	CASSLLVHGNEQFF	TRBV19	-	TRBJ2-1	-	14
TGCAGCGTTGAAGACGGCGGCTACGAGCAGTACTTC	CSVEDGGYEQYF	TRBV29-1	once	TRBJ2-7	-	12
TGTGCCAGCAGACCTCCTAGGACTCCCTATGGCTACACCTTC	CASRPPRTPYGYTF	TRBV28	few	TRBJ1-2	-	14